Listed below are T cell receptor beta chains from one sample, sequenced in a study of T cell repertoires in cytomegalovirus infection. TCRdb used MiXCR to reprocess the reads, holding one entry per CDR3 protein. The sample consists of fewer than 1,000,000 distinct CDR3 sequences, 31% of them appearing once. Antigens of these TCRs are unknown. Here the sequenced sample was cultured CD8+ T cells from PBMCs, taken from culture after CMV antigen stimulation. These receptors were obtained from a human donor in good health (CMV status not recorded). Some clones in this sample may be carry-over from other donors' samples. CDR3s include the opening cysteine and the closing phenylalanine or tryptophan. The D gene is left open where the match is weak.

J	D	V	CDR3
TRBJ2-1	NA	TRBV2	CASIGSGEQFF
TRBJ2-7	NA	TRBV6-1	CASSYEQTYEQYF
TRBJ1-2	NA	TRBV7-9	CASSLDPAEGYTF
TRBJ1-1	NA	TRBV7-8	CASSLGVGGLTEAFF
TRBJ1-5	NA	TRBV6-1	CASGPGHVGRNQPQHF
TRBJ2-1	TRBD1	TRBV6-1	CASSYGATGDYNEQFF
TRBJ2-1	NA	TRBV13	CASSLGLSKDHNEQFF
TRBJ2-1	NA	TRBV15	CATSRDRQGLHEQFF
TRBJ2-1	NA	TRBV7-8	CASSLDPGLVGNEQFF
TRBJ2-1	TRBD1	TRBV5-1	CASSFGTGADEQFF
TRBJ1-1	NA	TRBV5-4	CAIQGQNTEAFF
TRBJ1-4	TRBD1	TRBV6-1	CASSEFGTGYTTNEKLFF
TRBJ2-3	TRBD1	TRBV7-9	CASSPKEGQATDTQYF
TRBJ2-6	NA	TRBV12-3/TRBV12-4	CASRGIEHTGANVLTF
TRBJ2-7	NA	TRBV18	CASSLPGSPSGEQYF
TRBJ2-1	NA	TRBV27	CASSPLPGQSSSYNEQFF
TRBJ2-6	TRBD1	TRBV7-6	CASSSEPGQDLSGANVLTF
TRBJ1-3	NA	TRBV10-1	CASSETAAGSGNTIYF
TRBJ2-5	NA	TRBV6-1	CASNPTGDKYQETQYF
TRBJ2-2	NA	TRBV4-3	CASSQAPEMAGELFF
TRBJ2-1	NA	TRBV7-6	CASSLVHRVAYNEQFF
TRBJ2-2	NA	TRBV7-9	CASSLPEGTNTGELFF
TRBJ2-1	TRBD2	TRBV19	CASSNFRFGGRIHEQFF
TRBJ1-3	NA	TRBV5-6	CASSGRGSGNTIYF
TRBJ2-7	NA	TRBV2	CASSEVGGLPYEQYF
TRBJ1-5	NA	TRBV20-1	CSARLQNSNQPQHF
TRBJ2-2	NA	TRBV25-1	CASQGGLNTGELFF
TRBJ2-1	NA	TRBV6-8	CASSYEEGHGFNEQFF
TRBJ1-1	NA	TRBV2	CASSEKGGAFF
TRBJ2-5	NA	TRBV9	CASSAGTGQETQYF
TRBJ1-2	NA	TRBV27	CASSLSPKYGYTF
TRBJ1-5	NA	TRBV4-1	CASSQDALGTSRIFFTQHF
TRBJ2-1	NA	TRBV4-1	CASSQDDYSSYNEQFF
TRBJ1-1	NA	TRBV19	CASSTGYPEAFF
TRBJ1-5	NA	TRBV27	CASSLGGEGQPQHF
TRBJ2-3	TRBD2	TRBV10-3	CAISESGLAGGYSSTDTQYF
TRBJ2-7	TRBD2	TRBV20-1	CSASVLAGAKSSYEQYF
TRBJ2-7	NA	TRBV19	CASTQARGYEQYF
TRBJ2-5	NA	TRBV6-2/TRBV6-3	CASNSNQETQYF
TRBJ2-5	NA	TRBV5-8	CAISRLMRTQYF
TRBJ2-2	NA	TRBV20-1	CSARDWRGPNTGELFF
TRBJ2-1	NA	TRBV7-6	CASSFPTRSPYNEQFF
TRBJ1-2	NA	TRBV12-3/TRBV12-4	CASTLSGLGVLGGYTF
TRBJ1-2	TRBD1	TRBV6-1	CASTFGQGAPSYGYTF
TRBJ2-1	NA	TRBV4-1	CASTHGGERGYEQFF
TRBJ1-1	TRBD1	TRBV2	CASSERGRRTEAFF
TRBJ2-1	NA	TRBV5-8	CASSLKTRLLHNEQFF
TRBJ2-1	NA	TRBV7-4	CASSVVGNEQFF
TRBJ2-1	NA	TRBV6-4	CASGPAGSGPYNEQFF
TRBJ1-5	NA	TRBV7-9	CASSLGSAQPQHF
TRBJ2-7	NA	TRBV27	CASSLRRYYEQYF
TRBJ2-2	NA	TRBV12-5	CASGLVPDLGTGELFF
TRBJ2-1	TRBD1	TRBV5-1	CASSLLGTGGYNEQFF
TRBJ2-2	NA	TRBV2	CASQSMRGPNTGELFF
TRBJ1-1	TRBD1	TRBV28	CASRADRGKITEAFF
TRBJ2-5	NA	TRBV28	CASSFYFSDGQETQYF
TRBJ1-2	NA	TRBV7-6	CASSLGGVTDLGGYTF
TRBJ2-3	NA	TRBV20-1	CSAPLDLWATDTQYF
TRBJ2-5	NA	TRBV7-9	CASSRTGRGSETQYF
TRBJ2-1	TRBD2	TRBV12-3/TRBV12-4	CASSTLAGGNYEQFF